One sample yielded the 9 T cell receptor beta chains listed below, sequenced in a study of sequential checkpoint blockade in melanoma. This sample's treatment: randomized to nivolumab then ipilimumab (arm A) or the reverse (arm B). Profiling relied on immunoSEQ multiplex PCR, and the TCRdb table lists in-frame clones only, not all of them. The table records around 22,000 clones, around 70% of them present only once. Sequences were derived from CD8+ T cells sorted from blood (inferred from file names), sampled from a patient given nivolumab and ipilimumab in sequence. Receptors were obtained from a human donor with melanoma.

The chain links TRBV9 to TRBJ2-1, with D possibly TRBD2 on 6 matching bases. V dropped 4 bases and J dropped 8 bases, with 10 bases sitting between them. Looked up from germline, CDR1 is SGDLS and CDR2 is YYNGEE. CDR3 length equals 12 residues. CDR3 residues: CASSQWGDEQFF. The CDR3 bases are TGTGCCAGCAGCCAATGGGGGGATGAGCAGTTCTTC.

The chain uses TRBV4-2 and TRBJ2-3, with 8 bases fitting TRBD1. The CDR3 consists of 13 residues. The germline V gene has CDR1 LGHNA and CDR2 YNFKEQ. Trimming removed 6 bases from V and 4 bases from J; junction bases left unmatched: 3. The CDR3 DNA reads as TGTGCCAGCAGGGACAGGGTTGCAGATACGCAGTATTTT. It yields the protein CASRDRVADTQYF.

The chain couples TRBV10-3 to TRBJ1-1; 11 bases are shared with TRBD1. The germline V gene encodes CDR1 ENHRY and CDR2 SYGVKD. The junction had 1 base not matched to a gene; V was cut back by 6 bases and J by 4 bases. CDR3 length: 13 amino acids. The CDR3 reads CAIRGQGATEAFF. The CDR3 bases are TGTGCCATCAGAGGACAGGGGGCCACTGAAGCTTTCTTT.

This chain connects TRBV19 to TRBJ2-7, with 9 bases matching TRBD1. The CDR3 runs to 14 residues. The germline V gene encodes CDR1 LNHDA and CDR2 SQIVND (reference sequence). V lost 1 base to trimming and J lost 3 bases; unmatched junction nucleotides: 1. The CDR3 region is CASSIGTGDYEQYV. The CDR3 DNA sequence: TGTGCCAGTAGTATAGGGACAGGGGACTACGAGCAGTACGTC.

The chain carries TRBV7-9 and TRBJ2-3; TRBD2 matches 10 bases. This CDR3 has 17 amino acids. Trimming at V came to 6 bases and at J to 6 bases, leaving 15 bases not matched to a gene. The germline gives CDR1 SEHNR, CDR2 FQNEAQ (reference sequence). CDR3 in amino acids: CASRPILAGVEGDTQYF. DNA for the CDR3: TGTGCCAGCAGGCCAATCCTAGCGGGGGTCGAGGGGGATACGCAGTATTTT.

This chain joins TRBV5-4 and TRBJ1-2; no clear D gene. The CDR3 length is 12 residues. In germline, CDR1 is SGHNT, CDR2 YYREEE (reference sequence). V lost 4 bases, J lost 4 bases, and 8 bases lay in between. This chain's CDR3 is CASSQAFYGYTF. DNA of the CDR3: TGTGCCAGCAGCCAAGCCTTCTATGGCTACACCTTC.

J is TRBJ2-7 and V is TRBV6-5; perhaps TRBD1 as D (5 bases). The V end lost 2 bases, the J end lost 2 bases, and 10 bases lay between the germline ends. Germline V gene data show CDR1 as MNHEY and CDR2 as SVGAGI. The CDR3 runs 14 residues. The CDR3 sequence: CASSYLLGAYEQYF. The DNA for the CDR3 is TGTGCCAGCAGTTACCTCTTAGGGGCCTACGAGCAGTACTTC.

This rearrangement joins TRBV6-1 to TRBJ2-5; 8 bases line up with TRBD2. This CDR3 region has 18 residues. V gave up 2 bases and J gave up 4 bases; unmatched junction bases: 15. In germline, CDR1 is MNHNS, CDR2 SASEGT. The CDR3 sequence is CASSEMAAGGIQRETQYF. CDR3 DNA: TGTGCCAGCAGTGAAATGGCGGCGGGGGGAATTCAACGAGAGACCCAGTACTTC.

Regarding this clone: The junction departs from the called germline gene at one end, perhaps through a read error. This chain connects TRBV4-1 to TRBJ2-7; D gene unclear. Germline V gene data show CDR1 as MGHRA and CDR2 as YSYEKL. The CDR3 length is 12 residues. The CDR3 region is CASSLVSYEQYF. The CDR3 nucleotides are TGTGCCAGCAGCTTAGTAAGTTACGAGCAGTACTTC.